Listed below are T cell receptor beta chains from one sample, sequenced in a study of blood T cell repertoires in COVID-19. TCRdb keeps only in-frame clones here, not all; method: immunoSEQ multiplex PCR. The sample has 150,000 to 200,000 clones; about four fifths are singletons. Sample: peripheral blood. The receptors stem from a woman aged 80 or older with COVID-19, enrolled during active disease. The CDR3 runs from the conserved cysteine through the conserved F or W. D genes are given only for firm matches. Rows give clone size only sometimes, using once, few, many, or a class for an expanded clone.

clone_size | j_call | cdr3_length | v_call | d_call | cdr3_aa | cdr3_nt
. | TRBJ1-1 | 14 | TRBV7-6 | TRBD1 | CASSRGQGRSEAFF | TGTGCCAGCAGCAGGGGACAGGGGCGTTCTGAAGCTTTCTTT
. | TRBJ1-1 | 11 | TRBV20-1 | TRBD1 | CSARTGPGAFF | TGCAGTGCCCGGACAGGGCCTGGGGCTTTCTTT
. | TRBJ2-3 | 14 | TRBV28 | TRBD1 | CASSSGQGTDTQYF | TGTGCCAGCAGTTCCGGACAGGGCACCGATACGCAGTATTTT
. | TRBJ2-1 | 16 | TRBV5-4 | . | CASSPAGGSAYNEQFF | TGTGCCAGCAGCCCGGCGGGTGGATCCGCCTACAATGAGCAGTTCTTC
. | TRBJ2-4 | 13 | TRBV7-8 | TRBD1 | CASSLRAGTEGFF | TGTGCCAGCAGCTTACGGGCCGGGACAGAGGGTTTCTTC
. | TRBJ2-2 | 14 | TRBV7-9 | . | CASSFLGLGGELFF | TGTGCCAGCAGCTTCCTAGGCTTGGGCGGGGAGCTGTTTTTT
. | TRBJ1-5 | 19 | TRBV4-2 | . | CASSPSGVPGHTNNQPQHF | TGTGCCAGCAGCCCAAGCGGGGTCCCGGGACACACAAACAATCAGCCCCAGCATTTT
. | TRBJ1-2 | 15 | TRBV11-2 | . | CASSISPDTLYGYTF | TGTGCCAGCAGCATCAGTCCGGACACCCTCTATGGCTACACCTTC
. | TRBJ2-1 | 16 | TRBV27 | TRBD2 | CASRRTGTSVYNEQFF | TGTGCCAGCAGGCGAACCGGGACTAGCGTTTACAATGAGCAGTTCTTC
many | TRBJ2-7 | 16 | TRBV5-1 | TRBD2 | CASSSEGLAGGIEQYF | TGCGCCAGCAGCTCGGAAGGACTAGCGGGAGGCATCGAGCAGTACTTC
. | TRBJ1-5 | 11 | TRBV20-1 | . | CSSGLDQPQHF | TGCAGTTCTGGCTTGGATCAGCCCCAGCATTTT
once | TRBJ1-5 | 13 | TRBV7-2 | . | CASSSRSNQPQHF | TGTGCCAGCAGTTCGCGGAGCAATCAGCCCCAGCATTTT
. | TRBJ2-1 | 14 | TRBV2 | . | CASRYRESNNEQFF | TGTGCCAGCAGGTACCGGGAGTCCAACAATGAGCAGTTCTTC
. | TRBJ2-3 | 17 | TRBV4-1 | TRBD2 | CASSQPTSGRGKDTQYF | TGCGCCAGCAGCCAACCGACTAGCGGGAGGGGTAAAGATACGCAGTATTTT
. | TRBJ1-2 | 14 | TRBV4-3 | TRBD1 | CASSQGQGRNGYTF | TGCGCCAGCAGCCAAGGACAGGGCCGGAATGGCTACACCTTC
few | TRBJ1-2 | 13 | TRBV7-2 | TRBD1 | CASSQGQGYGYTF | TGTGCCAGCAGCCAAGGACAGGGCTATGGCTACACCTTC
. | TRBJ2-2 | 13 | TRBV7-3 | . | CASSLGGEAELFF | TGTGCCAGCAGCTTAGGGGGCGAGGCGGAGCTGTTTTTT
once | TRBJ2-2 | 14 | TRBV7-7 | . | CASSQLQGTGELFF | TGTGCCAGCAGCCAACTACAGGGTACCGGGGAGCTGTTTTTT
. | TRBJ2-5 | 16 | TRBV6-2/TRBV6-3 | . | CASSSPHRGGRETQYF | TGTGCCAGCAGTTCCCCCCATAGGGGGGGCAGGGAGACCCAGTACTTC
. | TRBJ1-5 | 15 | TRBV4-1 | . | CASSQTDNSYQPQHF | TGCGCCAGCAGCCAAACAGACAATTCCTATCAGCCCCAGCATTTT
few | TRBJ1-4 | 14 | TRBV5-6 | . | CASSLMRGGEKLFF | TGTGCCAGCAGCTTGATGAGGGGAGGAGAAAAACTGTTTTTT
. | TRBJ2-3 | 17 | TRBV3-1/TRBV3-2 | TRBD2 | CASSQGLADPITDTQYF | TGTGCCAGCAGCCAAGGACTAGCGGACCCGATCACAGATACGCAGTATTTT
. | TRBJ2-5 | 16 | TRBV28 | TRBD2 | CASSPDPGLAGETQYF | TGTGCCAGCAGTCCAGATCCAGGACTAGCGGGAGAGACCCAGTACTTC
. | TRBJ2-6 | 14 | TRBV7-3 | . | CASGWGRGANVLTF | TGTGCCAGCGGTTGGGGGCGTGGGGCCAACGTCCTGACTTTC
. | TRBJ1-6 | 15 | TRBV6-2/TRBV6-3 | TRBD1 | CASSVWDRSNSPLHF | TGTGCCAGCAGCGTATGGGACAGGTCTAATTCACCCCTCCACTTT
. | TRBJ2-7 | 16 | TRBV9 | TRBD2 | CASSPYGGGHEYEQYF | TGTGCCAGCAGCCCCTACGGGGGGGGCCATGAGTACGAGCAGTACTTC
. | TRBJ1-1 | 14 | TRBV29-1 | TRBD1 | CSVYRTGVRAEAFF | TGCAGCGTTTACAGGACAGGGGTACGGGCTGAAGCTTTCTTT
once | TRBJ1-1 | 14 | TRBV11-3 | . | CASSLDVGRTEAFF | TGTGCCAGCAGCCTCGATGTTGGGAGGACTGAAGCTTTCTTT
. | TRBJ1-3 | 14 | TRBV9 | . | CASSVGSSGNTIYF | TGTGCCAGCAGCGTAGGGAGCTCTGGAAACACCATATATTTT
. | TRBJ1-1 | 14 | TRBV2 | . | CASSAGALNTEAFF | TGTGCCAGCAGCGCAGGGGCCTTGAACACTGAAGCTTTCTTT
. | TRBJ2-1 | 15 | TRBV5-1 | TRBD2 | CASSTRTSGSNEQFF | TGCGCCAGCAGCACTAGGACTAGCGGGAGTAATGAGCAGTTCTTC
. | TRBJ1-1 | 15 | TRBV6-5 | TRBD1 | CASSYSGTGKGGAFF | TGTGCCAGCAGTTACTCCGGGACAGGGAAAGGTGGAGCTTTCTTT
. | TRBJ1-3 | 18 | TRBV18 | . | CASSPALVRGDSGNTIYF | TGTGCCAGCTCACCCGCCTTGGTCCGCGGTGACTCTGGAAACACCATATATTTT
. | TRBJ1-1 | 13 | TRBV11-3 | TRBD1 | CASSLGGQGEAFF | TGTGCCAGCAGCTTAGGGGGACAGGGGGAAGCTTTCTTT
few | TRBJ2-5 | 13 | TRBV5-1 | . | CASSPRRGETQYF | TGCGCCAGCAGCCCCCGTAGGGGGGAGACCCAGTACTTC
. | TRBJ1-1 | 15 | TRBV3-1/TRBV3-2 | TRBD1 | CASSARDRGNTEAFF | TGTGCCAGCAGCGCTCGGGACAGGGGGAACACTGAAGCTTTCTTT
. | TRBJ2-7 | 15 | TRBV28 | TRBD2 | CASSTSGSGFHEQYF | TGTGCCAGCAGCACCAGCGGGAGCGGGTTTCACGAGCAGTACTTC
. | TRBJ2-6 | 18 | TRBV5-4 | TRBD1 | CASSPPGQGHSGANVLTF | TGTGCCAGCAGCCCGCCGGGACAGGGGCACTCTGGGGCCAACGTCCTGACTTTC
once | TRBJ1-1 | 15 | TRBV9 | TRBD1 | CASSVAGRGLTEAFF | TGTGCCAGCAGCGTAGCCGGCAGGGGGTTAACTGAAGCTTTCTTT
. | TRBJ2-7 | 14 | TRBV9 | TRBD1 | CASSARDSTYEQYF | TGTGCCAGCAGCGCCCGGGACAGTACCTACGAGCAGTACTTC
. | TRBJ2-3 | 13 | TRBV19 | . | CASTGDRTDTQYF | TGTGCCAGTACGGGGGACCGCACAGATACGCAGTATTTT
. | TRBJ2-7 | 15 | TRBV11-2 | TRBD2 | CASSLTSGVPYEQYF | TGTGCCAGCAGCTTGACTAGCGGGGTTCCCTACGAGCAGTACTTC